The entry that follows covers one TCR beta chain sequence. No antigen is known for it. The CDR3 is made up of 15 amino acids. V lost 3 bases, J lost 4 bases, and 2 bases stayed unmatched. The germline V gene has CDR1 SGHVS and CDR2 FQNEAQ. MiXCR was run by TCRdb on the RT-PCR reads, yielding one entry per CDR3 protein. The sample lists hundreds of thousands of distinct CDR3 sequences, approximately 14% occurring once. This entry is derived from a study of response to subunit inactivated influenza vaccine. Study outcomes and limitations: Authors proposed each seasonal influenza vaccination draws in few new T cells.

The source of this sequence is a middle-aged man who received an inactivated influenza vaccine. The sequences come from PBMCs from blood, collected 14 days before vaccination. V usage is TRBV7-8 and J usage is TRBJ2-1; 11 nucleotides line up with TRBD2. CDR3 residues: CASSFRLAGYNEQFF. The CDR3 nucleotides are TGTGCCAGCAGCTTCAGACTAGCGGGGTACAATGAGCAGTTCTTC. Variable domain in full (rest from reference TRBV7-8 and TRBJ2-1): GAGVSQSPRYKVAKRGQDVALRCDPISGHVSLFWYQQALGQGPEFLTYFQNEAQLDKSGLPSDRFFAERPEGSVSTLKIQRTQQEDSAVYLCASSFRLAGYNEQFFGPGTRLTVL.